This T cell receptor beta chain came from a study of blood T cells in healthy people across ages. General study results and limits: Expanded clonotype shifts may have been confounded, as the donors had an unknown CMV status.

This clonotype was found once. Antigen unknown. A J-beta primer mix and a sample-barcoded 5' primer were used in a second PCR of about 7 to 12 cycles. Carrying 12 random nucleotides, a template-switch adaptor labeled each individual cDNA molecule. From the 5' RACE reads, TCRdb called clonotypes with MiXCR, one entry per CDR3 protein. The profile shows about 1 million distinct CDR3 sequences, less than 25% of them singletons. V lost 7 bases, J lost 3 bases, and 4 bases stayed unmatched. The CDR3 runs 12 residues. Germline CDR1 is SQVTM and CDR2 is ANQGSEA. Separately, the same data were catalogued under a study of T cells of mothers and their children. That study adds: Sample barcodes and 2-4 random nucleotides came from the second PCR's M1S primer. Some 2.7 million TCR beta reads per child versus over 9 million per mother.

Sequenced material: blood. The source is a girl between 2 and 10 years old in good health. The chain has TRBV29-1 and TRBJ1-2; 8 bases are shared with TRBD1. For the CDR3, the DNA is TGCAGCGCATGGGGACAGGACTATGGCTACACCTTC. Translation: CSAWGQDYGYTF.